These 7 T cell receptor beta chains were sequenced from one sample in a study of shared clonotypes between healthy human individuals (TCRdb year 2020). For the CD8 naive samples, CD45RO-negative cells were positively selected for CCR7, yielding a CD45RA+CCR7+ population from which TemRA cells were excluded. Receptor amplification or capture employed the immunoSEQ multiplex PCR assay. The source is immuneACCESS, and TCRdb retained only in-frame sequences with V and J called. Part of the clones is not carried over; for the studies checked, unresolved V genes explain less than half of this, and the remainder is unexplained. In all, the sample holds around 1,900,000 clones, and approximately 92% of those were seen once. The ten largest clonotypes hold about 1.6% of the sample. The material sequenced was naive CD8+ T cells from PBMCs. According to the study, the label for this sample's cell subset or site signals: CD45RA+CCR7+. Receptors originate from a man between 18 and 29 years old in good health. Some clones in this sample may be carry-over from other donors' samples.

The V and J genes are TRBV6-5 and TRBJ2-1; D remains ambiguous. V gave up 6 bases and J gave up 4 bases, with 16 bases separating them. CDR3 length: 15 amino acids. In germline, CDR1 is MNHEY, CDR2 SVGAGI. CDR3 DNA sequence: TGTGCCAGCAGCCCTTCGTCAGGTCATTACAATGAGCAGTTCTTC. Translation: CASSPSSGHYNEQFF.

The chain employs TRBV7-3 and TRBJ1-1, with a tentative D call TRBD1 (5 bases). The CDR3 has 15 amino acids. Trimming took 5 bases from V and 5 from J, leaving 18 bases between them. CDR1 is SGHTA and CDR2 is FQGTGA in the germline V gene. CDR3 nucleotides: TGTGCCAGCAGCCCCCAAGCGGCAGGGCGAACTGAAGCTTTCTTT. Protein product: CASSPQAAGRTEAFF.

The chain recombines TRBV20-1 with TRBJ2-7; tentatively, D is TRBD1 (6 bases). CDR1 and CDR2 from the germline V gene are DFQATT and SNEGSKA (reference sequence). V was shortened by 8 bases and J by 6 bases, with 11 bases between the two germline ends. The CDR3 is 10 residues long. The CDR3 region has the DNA TGCAGTACAGGGCCCGGCGAGCAGTACTTC. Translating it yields CSTGPGEQYF.

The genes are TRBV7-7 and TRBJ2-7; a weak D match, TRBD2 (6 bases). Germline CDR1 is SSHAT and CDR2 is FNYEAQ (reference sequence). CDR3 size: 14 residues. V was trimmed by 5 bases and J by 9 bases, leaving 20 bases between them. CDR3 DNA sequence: TGTGCCAGCAGCCAAACTTCGGGGGTTTCTGTGCAGTACTTC. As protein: CASSQTSGVSVQYF.

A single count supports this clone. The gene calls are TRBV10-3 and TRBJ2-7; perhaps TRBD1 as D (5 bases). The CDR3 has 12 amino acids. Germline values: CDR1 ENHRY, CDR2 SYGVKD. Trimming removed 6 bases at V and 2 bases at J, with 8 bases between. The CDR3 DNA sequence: TGTGCCATCAGGCAGACAGCCTACGAGCAGTACTTC. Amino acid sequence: CAIRQTAYEQYF.

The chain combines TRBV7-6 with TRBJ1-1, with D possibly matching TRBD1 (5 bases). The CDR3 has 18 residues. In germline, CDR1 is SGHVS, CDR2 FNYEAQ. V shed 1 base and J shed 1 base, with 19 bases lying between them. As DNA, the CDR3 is TGTGCCAGCAGCTTAGAGAGCTGGGCAGGGAGCCCGAACACTGAAGCTTTCTTT. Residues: CASSLESWAGSPNTEAFF.

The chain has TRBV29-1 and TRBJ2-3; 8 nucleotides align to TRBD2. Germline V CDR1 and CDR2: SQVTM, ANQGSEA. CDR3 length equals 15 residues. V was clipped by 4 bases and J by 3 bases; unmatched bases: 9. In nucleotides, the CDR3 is TGCAGCGTTGTTCCGGTTAGCGGGACTACAGATACGCAGTATTTT. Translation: CSVVPVSGTTDTQYF.